This T cell receptor beta chain is drawn from a study of blood T cell repertoires in COVID-19. The ends were cut back, 6 bases at V and 4 bases at J, with 12 bases in the middle. This CDR3 has 13 amino acids. The germline V gene encodes CDR1 SGHAT and CDR2 FQNNGV. TCRdb keeps only in-frame clones here, not all; method: immunoSEQ multiplex PCR. The sample includes just over 300,000 clones, around 91% seen only once; the top ten take approximately 4.3%. This sequence originates from a woman between 18 and 29 years old with acute COVID-19. This rearrangement joins TRBV11-2 to TRBJ1-2; D is perhaps TRBD1 (6 bases). Sequenced: PBMCs or T cells enriched from blood (not recorded which). The DNA for the CDR3 is TGTGCCAGCAGATTCTTGGACAGCTATGGCTACACCTTC. Its protein product is CASRFLDSYGYTF.